This T cell receptor beta chain was profiled in a study of cytomegalovirus exposure and HLA in healthy donors. About the research overall: Membership in the Caucasian-associated ancestry cluster was found for around four fifths of roughly 400 genotyped donors. Study-level points and caveats: Further analysis, carried out later, found HLA-associated TCR beta chains more clonally expanded than equally common other chains. Evidence from a later analysis indicated that most CMV-associated TCR beta chains looked HLA-restricted. Productive status was seen about 87% or about 30% of the time for most TCR beta V segments in an earlier analysis.

V shed 4 bases and J shed 10 bases, with 17 bases lying between them. Looked up from germline, CDR1 is MGHRA and CDR2 is YSYEKL. This CDR3 contains 14 residues. It was with 60 Vbeta and 13 Jbeta primers that the PCR ran. Repertoires were generated with immunoSEQ multiplex PCR, while TCRdb's copy carries only in-frame clones and drops some. The table records about 190,000 clones, approximately 87% of them present only once. This clone showed up just a few times. The antigen remains unidentified. What was sequenced was PBMCs. The chain uses TRBV4-1 and TRBJ2-1; no clear D. This receptor was taken from a man aged 25-40 years in good health and CMV-seronegative. The CDR3 DNA sequence: TGCGCCAGCAGCCTCCTCGACAAGGCACGGGAGCAGTTCTTC. It is translated as CASSLLDKAREQFF.